Listed below are T cell receptor beta chains from one sample, sequenced in a study of T cell repertoires in cytomegalovirus infection. The antigens these receptors bind are not known. TCRdb analysed the reads with MiXCR anew, one entry per CDR3 protein. The sample includes approximately 100,000 distinct CDR3 sequences, about 30% of them seen just once. Sample: CD8+ T cells from cultured PBMCs, taken from culture after CMV antigen stimulation. Receptor source: a human donor in good health (CMV status not recorded). Some clones in this sample may be carry-over from other donors' samples. The CDR3 runs from the conserved cysteine through the conserved F or W. Fields, in order: J gene, clone size, V gene, D gene, CDR3 DNA, CDR3 protein. The D gene is left open where the match is weak. Size tells how often a clone was seen (once, few, many) or the class of an expanded clone, and some rows leave it out.

>TRBJ2-7|.|TRBV9|.
TGTGCCAGCAGCGTAGGGCCGGCCTACGAGCAGTACTTC
CASSVGPAYEQYF
>TRBJ2-2|.|TRBV6-4|.
TGTGCCAGCAGTGAGGCAGGCTTCACCGGGGAGCTGTTTTTT
CASSEAGFTGELFF
>TRBJ1-5|few|TRBV4-1|.
TGCGCCAGCAGCCAAGGTGGGGGGATCCCCCAGCATTTT
CASSQGGGIPQHF
>TRBJ2-1|many|TRBV7-8|.
TGTGCCAGCAGCTTAGAACCTCTGGGCCACAATGAGCAGTTCTTC
CASSLEPLGHNEQFF
>TRBJ2-1|many|TRBV11-2|TRBD1
TGTGCCAGCTCTTGGCGGGACAGGGGGTATAATGAGCAGTTCTTC
CASSWRDRGYNEQFF
>TRBJ2-3|.|TRBV20-1|.
TGCAGTGCTAGATCTCAGTTCCCGGGCAGCACAGATACGCAGTATTTT
CSARSQFPGSTDTQYF
>TRBJ2-3|.|TRBV11-1|TRBD2
TGTGCCAGCAGCCATACCGGGGGGGCCACAGATACGCAGTATTTT
CASSHTGGATDTQYF
>TRBJ1-1|.|TRBV6-6|.
TGTGCCAGCAGTTACTCGAGGGACATCATGGTGTTCACTGAAGCTTTCTTT
CASSYSRDIMVFTEAFF
>TRBJ1-1|.|TRBV28|.
TGTGCCTCTACGGTCCTAAGTTGGGTGAACACTGAAGCTTTCTTT
CASTVLSWVNTEAFF
>TRBJ1-6|few|TRBV5-6|TRBD1
TGTGCCAGCAGCTTGCCCTGGGACAGGGTGTCCGTAAATTCACCCCTCCACTTT
CASSLPWDRVSVNSPLHF
>TRBJ2-3|.|TRBV29-1|.
TGCAGCGTTGTCATGACAGTGGATACGCAGTATTTT
CSVVMTVDTQYF
>TRBJ2-3|few|TRBV12-3/TRBV12-4|TRBD2
TGTGCCAGCAGCCTCGGACTAGCGGGGGGCCCCGGAGATACGCAGTATTTT
CASSLGLAGGPGDTQYF
>TRBJ2-5|.|TRBV2|.
TGTGCCAGCAGTCATTCGACAGAGAAAGAGACCCAGTACTTC
CASSHSTEKETQYF